This T cell receptor (beta chain) was identified during a study of graft-versus-host responses after intestinal transplantation. General study findings and limits: Early after transplant, HvG declines were associated with peak levels of circulating GvH clones. There were GvH clones found in recipient marrow, and some of them appeared first in ileum or blood.

Method: immunoSEQ multiplex PCR; TCRdb's copy keeps in-frame clones and lacks some. Among 40,000 or so clones listed, more than 85% were seen once. With respect to this clone: The antigen remains undetermined.

Germline-derived CDR1 and CDR2 are GTSNPN and SVGIG (reference sequence). This CDR3 region has 15 residues. V was cut by 1 base and J by 0 bases, with 13 bases left in between. The TCR sequence derives from a human patient who received an intestinal transplant, so some T cells may come from the graft donor. The material sequenced was PBMCs, taken approximately 100 weeks after intestinal transplantation. The gene calls are TRBV30 and TRBJ2-7; possibly TRBD1 for D (6 bases). The CDR3 is CAWSGLTGTSYEQYF. The CDR3 DNA follows: TGTGCCTGGAGTGGACTCACAGGGACCTCCTACGAGCAGTACTTC.